The clone carrying this T cell receptor (beta chain) was recorded a few times. Its specificity is unknown. One entry per CDR3 protein, called by TCRdb with MiXCR from the RT-PCR reads. The top ten clones hold approximately 25% of a sample with about 190,000 distinct CDR3 sequences, around 15% of them seen once. This specimen comes from a study of response to subunit inactivated influenza vaccine. Overall study results and limits: T cells newly recruited by each seasonal influenza vaccination are few, the authors suggested.

The length of the CDR3 is 17 residues. V shed 5 bases and J shed 1 base, with 17 bases lying between them. CDR1 is SGHVS and CDR2 is FQNEAQ in the germline V gene. The chain recombines TRBV7-8 with TRBJ2-2, with D possibly TRBD1 on 6 matching bases. The specimen was CD8+ T cells sorted from PBMCs, collected 4 to 6 days after vaccination. The receptor was isolated from a man aged 50 to 60 who received an inactivated influenza vaccine. The CDR3, as DNA: TGTGCCAGCAGCCCGATAGACAGGATTCGGAACACCGGGGAGCTGTTTTTT. Protein sequence: CASSPIDRIRNTGELFF.